Listed below are T cell receptor beta chains from one sample, sequenced in a study of regulatory T cells in long-lasting Graves disease. MiXCR, applied by TCRdb to the multiplex PCR reads, yields one record per CDR3 protein. This table has 350,000 to 500,000 distinct CDR3 sequences, less than 15% appearing once. The same sample was also studied in work on T cells in Graves' hyperthyroidism and ophthalmopathy.

Sequenced material: peripheral blood mononuclear cells (PBMCs), taken at new diagnosis, from a patient treated with antithyroid drugs. The receptors derive from a woman in her forties or fifties with Graves disease. Each CDR3 is given with its conserved first and last residue. Clone size appears in some rows only: once, few, many, or a class for an expanded clone.

j_call clone_size v_call cdr3_aa
TRBJ2-7 few TRBV19 CASTPGTSKSSYEQYF
TRBJ2-1 - TRBV28 CASSLRNFYNEQFF
TRBJ2-3 few TRBV12-3/TRBV12-4 CASDRERSDTQYF
TRBJ2-3 many TRBV12-3/TRBV12-4 CASRRTSEGDTQYF
TRBJ2-1 few TRBV10-3 CAIRTTSTGLLYNEQFF
TRBJ2-1 many TRBV10-1 CASSESSRDGSYNEQFF
TRBJ2-1 - TRBV6-1 CASRRTGSNEQFF
TRBJ1-4 many TRBV6-2/TRBV6-3 CASSYSSQFGEKLFF
TRBJ1-2 many TRBV18 CASSPAPTGQGQGGYTF
TRBJ2-2 - TRBV5-6 CASSSTGTTNTGELFF
TRBJ1-5 many TRBV7-6 CASSLASNQPQHF
TRBJ1-1 many TRBV2 CASSSLQYTEAFF
TRBJ1-5 many TRBV30 CAWAKGGNQPQHF
TRBJ2-5 many TRBV18 CASSPGTSSETQYF
TRBJ2-7 many TRBV7-6 CASSLGDRGFYEQYF
TRBJ2-1 many TRBV6-2/TRBV6-3 CASSSTAESSYNEQFF
TRBJ2-7 - TRBV15 CATRGGGVGYEQYF